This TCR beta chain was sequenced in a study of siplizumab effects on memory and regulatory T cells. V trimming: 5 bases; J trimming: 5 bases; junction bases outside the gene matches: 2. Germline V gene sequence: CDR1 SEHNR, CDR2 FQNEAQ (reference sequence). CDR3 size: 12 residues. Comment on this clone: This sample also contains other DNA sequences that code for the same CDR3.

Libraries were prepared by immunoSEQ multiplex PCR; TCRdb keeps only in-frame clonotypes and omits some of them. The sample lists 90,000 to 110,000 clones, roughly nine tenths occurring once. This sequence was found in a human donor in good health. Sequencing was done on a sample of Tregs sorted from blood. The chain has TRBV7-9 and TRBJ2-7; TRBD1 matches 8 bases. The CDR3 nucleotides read TGTGCCAGCAGCGCGACAGGGGACGAGCAGTACTTC. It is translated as CASSATGDEQYF.